The clone carrying this TCR beta chain was counted between two and nine times. Its specificity is not known. This specimen comes from a study of T cells after yellow fever vaccination. Study conclusions and caveats: Compared with primary, the secondary response was weaker and peaked at day 5, not 15. Most primary-vaccination clones reappeared after the booster (about 95% CD4, around 88% CD8).

CDR1 SGDLS and CDR2 YYNGEE come from the germline V gene. The ends were cut back, 0 bases at V and 9 bases at J, with 13 bases in the middle. This CDR3 has 13 residues. Each CDR3 protein gets one entry after TCRdb re-called the 5' RACE reads with MiXCR. This sample has 300,000 to 350,000 distinct CDR3 sequences, with approximately 4% found just once. The sequence came from a man aged 18 to 30 who received the YFV17D yellow fever vaccine. The V and J genes are TRBV9 and TRBJ2-7; D is perhaps TRBD2 (7 bases). Sequenced here: PBMCs, sampled 5 days after the yellow fever booster vaccination. The CDR3 DNA is TGTGCCAGCAGCGTAGTTGGGGGGGCCCTGCAGTACTTC. Amino acid sequence: CASSVVGGALQYF.